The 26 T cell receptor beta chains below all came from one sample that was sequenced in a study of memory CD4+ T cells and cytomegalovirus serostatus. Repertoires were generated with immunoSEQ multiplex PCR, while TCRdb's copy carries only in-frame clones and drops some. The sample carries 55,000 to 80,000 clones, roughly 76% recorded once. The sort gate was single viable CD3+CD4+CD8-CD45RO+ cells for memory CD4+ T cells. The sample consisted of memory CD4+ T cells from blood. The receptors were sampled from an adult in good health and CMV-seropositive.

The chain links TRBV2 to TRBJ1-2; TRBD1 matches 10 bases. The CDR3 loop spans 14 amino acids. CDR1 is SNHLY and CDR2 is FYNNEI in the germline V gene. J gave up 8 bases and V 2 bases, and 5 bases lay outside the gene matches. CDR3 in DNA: TGTGCCAGCAGTGAACCGACAGGGGGCGCAGGCTACACCTTC. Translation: CASSEPTGGAGYTF. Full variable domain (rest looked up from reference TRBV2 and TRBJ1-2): EPEVTQTPSHQVTQMGQEVILRCVPISNHLYFYWYRQILGQKVEFLVSFYNNEISEKSEIFDDQFSVERPDGSNFTLKIRSTKLEDSAMYFCASSEPTGGAGYTFGSGTRLTVV.

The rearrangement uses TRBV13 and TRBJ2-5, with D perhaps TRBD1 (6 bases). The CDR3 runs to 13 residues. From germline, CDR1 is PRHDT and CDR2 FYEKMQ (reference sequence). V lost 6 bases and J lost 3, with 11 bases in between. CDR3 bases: TGTGCCAGCAGTAGACAGGAGAAAGAGACCCAGTACTTC. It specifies CASSRQEKETQYF.

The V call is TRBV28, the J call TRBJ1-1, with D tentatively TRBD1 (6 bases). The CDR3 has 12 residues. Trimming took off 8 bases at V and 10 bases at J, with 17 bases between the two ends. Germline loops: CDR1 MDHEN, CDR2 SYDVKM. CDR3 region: CASLKFSGVAFF. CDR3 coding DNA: TGTGCCAGCCTAAAATTCTCAGGGGTAGCTTTCTTT.

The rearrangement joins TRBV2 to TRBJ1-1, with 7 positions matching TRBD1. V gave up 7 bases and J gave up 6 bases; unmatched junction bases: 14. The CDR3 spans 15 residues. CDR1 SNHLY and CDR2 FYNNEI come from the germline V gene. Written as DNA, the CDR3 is TGTGCCAGCAAAGGTAGGGGAGGGGGCAGTCCTGAAGCTTTCTTT. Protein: CASKGRGGGSPEAFF.

CDR3 residues: CASSLGLDIFEQYF. The CDR3 DNA reads TGCGCCAGCAGCTTGGGACTAGATATTTTCGAGCAGTACTTC. The rearrangement uses TRBV5-1 and TRBJ2-7; possible D gene TRBD2, 6 bases. V was clipped by 0 bases and J by 6 bases, with 13 bases between them. The CDR3 extends over 14 amino acids. CDR1 SGHRS and CDR2 YFSETQ come from the germline V gene.

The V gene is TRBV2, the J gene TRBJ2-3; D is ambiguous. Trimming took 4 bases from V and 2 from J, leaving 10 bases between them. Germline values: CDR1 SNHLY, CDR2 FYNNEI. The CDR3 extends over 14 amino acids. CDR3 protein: CASSGTVFTDTQYF. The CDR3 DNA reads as TGTGCCAGCAGTGGGACCGTATTCACAGATACGCAGTATTTT.

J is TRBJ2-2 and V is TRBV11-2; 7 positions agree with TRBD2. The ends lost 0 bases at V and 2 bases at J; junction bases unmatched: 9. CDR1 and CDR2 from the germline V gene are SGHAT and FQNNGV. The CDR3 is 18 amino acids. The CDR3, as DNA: TGTGCCAGCAGCTTAGATCGGGGAGCGGGGCCCAACACCGGGGAGCTGTTTTTT. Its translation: CASSLDRGAGPNTGELFF.

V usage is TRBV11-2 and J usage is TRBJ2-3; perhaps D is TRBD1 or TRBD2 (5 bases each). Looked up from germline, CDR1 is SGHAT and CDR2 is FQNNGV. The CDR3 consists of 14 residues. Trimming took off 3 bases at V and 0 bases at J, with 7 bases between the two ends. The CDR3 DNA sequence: TGTGCCAGCAGCTTCAGGGACAGCACAGATACGCAGTATTTT. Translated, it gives CASSFRDSTDTQYF.

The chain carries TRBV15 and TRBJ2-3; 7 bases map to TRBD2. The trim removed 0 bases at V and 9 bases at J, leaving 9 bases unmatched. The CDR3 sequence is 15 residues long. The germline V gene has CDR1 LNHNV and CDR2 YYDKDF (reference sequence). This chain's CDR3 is CATSRDPGGRNTQYF. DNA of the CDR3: TGTGCCACCAGCAGAGATCCGGGCGGGAGAAACACGCAGTATTTT.

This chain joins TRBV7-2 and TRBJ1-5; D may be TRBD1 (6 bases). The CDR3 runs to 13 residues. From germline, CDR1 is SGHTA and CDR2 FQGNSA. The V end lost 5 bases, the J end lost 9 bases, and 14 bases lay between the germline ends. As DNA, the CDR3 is TGTGCCAGCAGCCCCCGGGAGGGGGGGCCCCAGCATTTT. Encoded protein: CASSPREGGPQHF.

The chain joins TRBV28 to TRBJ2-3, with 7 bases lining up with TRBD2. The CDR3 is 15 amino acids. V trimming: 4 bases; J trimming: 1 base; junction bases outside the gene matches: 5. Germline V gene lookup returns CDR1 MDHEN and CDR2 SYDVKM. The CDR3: CASSSPSGGTDTQYF. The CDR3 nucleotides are TGTGCCAGCAGTTCCCCTAGCGGCGGCACAGATACGCAGTATTTT.

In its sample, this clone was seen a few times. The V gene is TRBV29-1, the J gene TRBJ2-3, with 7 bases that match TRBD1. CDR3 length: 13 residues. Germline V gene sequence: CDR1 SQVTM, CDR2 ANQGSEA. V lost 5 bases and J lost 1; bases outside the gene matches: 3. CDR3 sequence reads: CSVRQGGTDTQYF. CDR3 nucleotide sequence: TGCAGCGTTAGACAGGGAGGCACAGATACGCAGTATTTT.

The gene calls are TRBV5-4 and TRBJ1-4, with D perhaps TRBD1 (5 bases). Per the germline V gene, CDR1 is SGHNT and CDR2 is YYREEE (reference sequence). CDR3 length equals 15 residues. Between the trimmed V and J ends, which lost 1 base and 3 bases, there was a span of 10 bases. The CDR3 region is CASSLKGGANEKLFF. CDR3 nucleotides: TGTGCCAGCAGCTTGAAGGGAGGGGCTAATGAAAAACTGTTTTTT. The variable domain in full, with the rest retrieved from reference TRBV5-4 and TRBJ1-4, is ETGVTQSPTHLIKTRGQQVTLRCSSQSGHNTVSWYQQALGQGPQFIFQYYREEENGRGNFPPRFSGLQFPNYSSELNVNALELDDSALYLCASSLKGGANEKLFFGSGTQLSVL.

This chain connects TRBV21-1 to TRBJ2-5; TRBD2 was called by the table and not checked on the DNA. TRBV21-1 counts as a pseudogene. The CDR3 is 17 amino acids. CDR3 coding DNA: TGTGCCAGCAGCAATAAGACTAGCGGGAGGGGCCAAGAGACCCAGTACTTC. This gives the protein CASSNKTSGRGQETQYF.

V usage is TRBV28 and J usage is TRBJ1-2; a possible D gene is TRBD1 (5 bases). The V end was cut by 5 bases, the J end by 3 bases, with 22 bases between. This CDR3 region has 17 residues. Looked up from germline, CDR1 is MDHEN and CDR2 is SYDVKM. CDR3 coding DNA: TGTGCCAGCAGTCCTCTAGGGGAAAGGGCTCCTGACTATGGCTACACCTTC. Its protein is CASSPLGERAPDYGYTF.

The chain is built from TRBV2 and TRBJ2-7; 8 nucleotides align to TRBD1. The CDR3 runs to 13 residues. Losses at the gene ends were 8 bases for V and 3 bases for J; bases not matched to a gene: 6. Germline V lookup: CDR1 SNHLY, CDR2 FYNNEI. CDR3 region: CASWRQGIYEQYF. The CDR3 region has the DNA TGTGCCAGCTGGAGACAGGGGATCTACGAGCAGTACTTC.

Here the CDR3 DNA reads TGTGCCAGCAGCCAAGTCGGTACAGGCAATCAGCCCCAGCATTTT. As protein: CASSQVGTGNQPQHF. V and J are TRBV4-2 and TRBJ1-5; no clear D. This CDR3 spans 15 amino acids. V was cut by 1 base and J by 2 bases, with 9 bases left in between. Germline V gene lookup returns CDR1 LGHNA and CDR2 YNFKEQ.

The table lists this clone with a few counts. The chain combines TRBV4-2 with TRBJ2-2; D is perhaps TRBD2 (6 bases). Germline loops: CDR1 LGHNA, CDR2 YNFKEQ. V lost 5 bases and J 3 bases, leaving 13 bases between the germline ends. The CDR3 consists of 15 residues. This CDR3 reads CASSLEGRDTGELFF. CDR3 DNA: TGTGCCAGCAGCTTGGAGGGGCGCGACACCGGGGAGCTGTTTTTT.

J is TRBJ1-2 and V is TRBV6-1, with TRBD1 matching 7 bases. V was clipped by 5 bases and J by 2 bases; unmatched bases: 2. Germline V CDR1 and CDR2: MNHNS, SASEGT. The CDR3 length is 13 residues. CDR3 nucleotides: TGTGCCAGCAGTCAGGGGGGAAACTATGGCTACACCTTC. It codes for CASSQGGNYGYTF.

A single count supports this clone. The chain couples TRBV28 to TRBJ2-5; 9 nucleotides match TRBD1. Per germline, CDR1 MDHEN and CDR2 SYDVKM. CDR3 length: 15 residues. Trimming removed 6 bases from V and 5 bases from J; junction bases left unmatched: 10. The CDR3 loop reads CASSDLQGAGETQYF. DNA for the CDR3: TGTGCCAGCAGCGATTTACAGGGGGCGGGGGAGACCCAGTACTTC.

CDR3 DNA: TGTGCCAGCAGCTTAGCAGTTCGGACTATGGAAGACTACGAGCAGTACTTC. It codes for CASSLAVRTMEDYEQYF. The chain uses TRBV7-9 and TRBJ2-7, with D perhaps TRBD2 (6 bases). V was trimmed by 0 bases and J by 3 bases, leaving 18 bases between them. Germline loops: CDR1 SEHNR, CDR2 FQNEAQ (reference sequence). The CDR3 is made up of 17 amino acids.

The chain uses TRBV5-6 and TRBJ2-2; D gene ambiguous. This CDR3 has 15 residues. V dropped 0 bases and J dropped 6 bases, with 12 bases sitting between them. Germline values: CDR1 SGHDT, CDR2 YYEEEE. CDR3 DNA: TGTGCCAGCAGCTTGGACACTCATGAGGCCGGGGAGCTGTTTTTT. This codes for CASSLDTHEAGELFF.

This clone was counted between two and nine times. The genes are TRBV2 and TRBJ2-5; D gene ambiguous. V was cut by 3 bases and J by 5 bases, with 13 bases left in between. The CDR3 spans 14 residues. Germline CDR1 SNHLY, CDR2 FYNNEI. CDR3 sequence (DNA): TGTGCCAGCAGTGATAGTGGAAATGGGGAGACCCAGTACTTC. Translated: CASSDSGNGETQYF.

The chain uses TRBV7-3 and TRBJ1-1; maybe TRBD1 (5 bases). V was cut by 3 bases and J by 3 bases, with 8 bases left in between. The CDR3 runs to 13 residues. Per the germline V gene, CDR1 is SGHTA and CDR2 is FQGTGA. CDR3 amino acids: CASSFRVHTEAFF. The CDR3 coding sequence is TGTGCCAGCAGCTTCAGGGTACACACTGAAGCTTTCTTT.

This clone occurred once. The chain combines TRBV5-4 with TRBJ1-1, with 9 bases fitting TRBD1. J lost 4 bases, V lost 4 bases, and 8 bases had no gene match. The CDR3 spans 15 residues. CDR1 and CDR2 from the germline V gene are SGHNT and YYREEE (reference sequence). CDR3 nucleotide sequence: TGTGCCAGCAGCCTGAGGACAGGGGAGGCCACTGAAGCTTTCTTT. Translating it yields CASSLRTGEATEAFF.

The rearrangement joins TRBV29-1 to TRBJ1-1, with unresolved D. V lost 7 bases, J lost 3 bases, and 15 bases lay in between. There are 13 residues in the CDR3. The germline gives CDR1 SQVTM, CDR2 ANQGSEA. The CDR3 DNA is TGCAGCGCCGCATCGGGCACACACACTGAAGCTTTCTTT. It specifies CSAASGTHTEAFF.